The 4 T cell receptor beta chains reported below all come from one sample, sequenced in a study of T cell responses to AZD1222 COVID-19 vaccine (TCRdb year 2021). In the paper's terms, the time point label means: baseline before first vaccination. The receptor library was made with the immunoSEQ multiplex PCR assay. The immuneACCESS repertoire file appears here via TCRdb, limited to in-frame rearrangements. These files lack a portion of the clones; in checked studies, under half of the deficit traces to unresolved V genes, and the cause of the others is not known. The sample table contains 95,000 to 150,000 clones; only one count was recorded for about 90% of them. The top ten constitute 1.1% of the sample. The sample here was peripheral blood, taken on day 0 of AZD1222 vaccination. All receptors derive from an adult in good health.

V gene TRBV12-3 or TRBV12-4 combines with J gene TRBJ1-2; D is perhaps TRBD1 (5 bases). The CDR3 loop spans 12 amino acids. Trimming removed 8 bases from V and 1 base from J, with 8 bases in between. For the CDR3, the DNA is TGTGCCAGCGTAACAGGTAACTATGGCTACACCTTC. Protein sequence: CASVTGNYGYTF.

This chain connects TRBV19 to TRBJ1-1; D might be TRBD1 (5 bases). V dropped 2 bases and J dropped 1 base, with 14 bases sitting between them. CDR3 length equals 16 residues. The V gene's germline CDR1 is LNHDA and CDR2 SQIVND (reference sequence). CDR3 sequence: CASSIWGDLRNTEAFF. The CDR3 DNA reads as TGTGCCAGTAGTATATGGGGGGACCTCAGGAACACTGAAGCTTTCTTT. The variable domain in full, completed from reference TRBV19 and TRBJ1-1, reads DGGITQSPKYLFRKEGQNVTLSCEQNLNHDAMYWYRQDPGQGLRLIYYSQIVNDFQKGDIAEGYSVSREKKESFPLTVTSAQKNPTAFYLCASSIWGDLRNTEAFFGQGTRLTVV.

V usage is TRBV19 and J usage is TRBJ2-2; 9 positions match TRBD1. Trimming at V came to 7 bases and at J to 5 bases, leaving 8 bases not matched to a gene. CDR3 size: 15 residues. CDR1 is LNHDA, CDR2 SQIVND, per germline (reference sequence). CDR3 region: CASTSTGGWTGELFF. CDR3 bases: TGTGCCAGTACCTCGACAGGGGGTTGGACCGGGGAGCTGTTTTTT. Full variable domain (remainder filled in from reference TRBV19 and TRBJ2-2): DGGITQSPKYLFRKEGQNVTLSCEQNLNHDAMYWYRQDPGQGLRLIYYSQIVNDFQKGDIAEGYSVSREKKESFPLTVTSAQKNPTAFYLCASTSTGGWTGELFFGEGSRLTVL.

This clone was counted a single time. The genes are TRBV6-1 and TRBJ2-5; the D is unclear. This CDR3 has 14 residues. Germline values: CDR1 MNHNS, CDR2 SASEGT. Trimming cost V 2 bases and J 1 base, with 8 bases left between them. CDR3: CASSEKSSQETQYF. The CDR3 DNA sequence: TGTGCCAGCAGTGAAAAGAGTTCCCAAGAGACCCAGTACTTC.